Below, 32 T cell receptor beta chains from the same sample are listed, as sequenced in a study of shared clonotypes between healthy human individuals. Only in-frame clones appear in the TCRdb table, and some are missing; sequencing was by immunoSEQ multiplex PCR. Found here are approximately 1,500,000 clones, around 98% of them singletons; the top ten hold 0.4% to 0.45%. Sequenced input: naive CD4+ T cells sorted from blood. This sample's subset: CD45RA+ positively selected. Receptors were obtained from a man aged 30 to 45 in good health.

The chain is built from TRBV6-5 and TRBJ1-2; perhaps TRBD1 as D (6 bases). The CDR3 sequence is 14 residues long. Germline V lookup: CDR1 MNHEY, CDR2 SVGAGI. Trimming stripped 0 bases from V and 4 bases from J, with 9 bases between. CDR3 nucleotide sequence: TGTGCCAGCAGTTACTCGAGGGACACCTATGGCTACACCTTC. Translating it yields CASSYSRDTYGYTF.

The CDR3 sequence: CASSSGTSGTNEQFF. The CDR3 bases are TGTGCCAGCAGTTCCGGGACTAGCGGGACGAATGAGCAGTTCTTC. The chain combines TRBV28 with TRBJ2-1, with 13 bases fitting TRBD2. V was pared by 4 bases and J by 7 bases, with 4 bases of the junction left unmatched. Germline values: CDR1 MDHEN, CDR2 SYDVKM. The CDR3 sequence is 15 residues long.

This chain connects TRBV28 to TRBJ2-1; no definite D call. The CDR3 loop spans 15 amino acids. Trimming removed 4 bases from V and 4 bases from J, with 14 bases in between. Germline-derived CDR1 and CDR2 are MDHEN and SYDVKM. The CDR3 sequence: CASSSPGAAYNEQFF. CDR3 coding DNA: TGTGCCAGCAGTTCGCCAGGAGCAGCGTACAATGAGCAGTTCTTC.

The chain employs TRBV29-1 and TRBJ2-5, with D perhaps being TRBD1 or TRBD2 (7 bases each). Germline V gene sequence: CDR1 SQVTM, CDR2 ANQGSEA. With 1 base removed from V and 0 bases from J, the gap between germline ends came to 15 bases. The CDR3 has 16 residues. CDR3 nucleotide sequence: TGCAGCGTTGAAGGAGGGGGCGGGAGCTACCAAGAGACCCAGTACTTC. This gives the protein CSVEGGGGSYQETQYF.

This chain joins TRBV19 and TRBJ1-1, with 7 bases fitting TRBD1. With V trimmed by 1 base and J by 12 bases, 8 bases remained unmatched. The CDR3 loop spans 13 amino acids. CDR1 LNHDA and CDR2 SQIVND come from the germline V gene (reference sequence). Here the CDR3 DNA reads TGTGCCAGTAGTATAGGCCCGACAGGGATGACTTTCTTT. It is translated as CASSIGPTGMTFF.

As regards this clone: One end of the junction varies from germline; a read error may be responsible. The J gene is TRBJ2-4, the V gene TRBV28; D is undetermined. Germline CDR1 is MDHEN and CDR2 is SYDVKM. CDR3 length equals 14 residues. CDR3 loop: CLTRWEIAKNIQYF. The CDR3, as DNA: TGCCTCACTCGGTGGGAAATAGCCAAAAACATTCAGTACTTC.

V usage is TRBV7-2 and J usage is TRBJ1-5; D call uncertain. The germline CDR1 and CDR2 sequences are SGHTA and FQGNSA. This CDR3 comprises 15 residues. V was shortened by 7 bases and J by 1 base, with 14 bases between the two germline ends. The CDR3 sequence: CASTRNAGSNQPQHF. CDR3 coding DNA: TGTGCCAGCACCAGAAACGCCGGCAGCAATCAGCCCCAGCATTTT.

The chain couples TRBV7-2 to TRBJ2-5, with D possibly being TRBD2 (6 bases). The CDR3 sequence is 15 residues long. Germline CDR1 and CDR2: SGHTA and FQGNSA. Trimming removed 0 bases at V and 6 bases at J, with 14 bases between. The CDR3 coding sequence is TGTGCCAGCAGCTTAGCAGGTGCACTAGCACAGACCCAGTACTTC. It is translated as CASSLAGALAQTQYF.

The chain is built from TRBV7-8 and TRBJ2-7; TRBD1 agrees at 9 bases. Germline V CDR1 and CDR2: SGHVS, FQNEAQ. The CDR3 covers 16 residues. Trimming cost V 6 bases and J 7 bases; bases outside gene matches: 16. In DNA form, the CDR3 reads TGTGCCAGCAGACTTAAGCCCGGGACAGGGCCTTTGGAGCAGTACTTC. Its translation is CASRLKPGTGPLEQYF.

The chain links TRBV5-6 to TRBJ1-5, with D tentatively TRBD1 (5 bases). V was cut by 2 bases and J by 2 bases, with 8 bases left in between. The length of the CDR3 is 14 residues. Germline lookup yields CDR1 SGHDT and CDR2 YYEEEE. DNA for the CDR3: TGTGCCAGCAGCTTTGCACAGGGCAATCAGCCCCAGCATTTT. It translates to CASSFAQGNQPQHF.

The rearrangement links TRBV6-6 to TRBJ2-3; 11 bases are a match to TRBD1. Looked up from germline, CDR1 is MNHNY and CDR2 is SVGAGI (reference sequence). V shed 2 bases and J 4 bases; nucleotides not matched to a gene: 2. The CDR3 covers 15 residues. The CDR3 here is CASSYPGQGADTQYF. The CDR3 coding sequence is TGTGCCAGCAGTTACCCGGGACAGGGGGCAGATACGCAGTATTTT.

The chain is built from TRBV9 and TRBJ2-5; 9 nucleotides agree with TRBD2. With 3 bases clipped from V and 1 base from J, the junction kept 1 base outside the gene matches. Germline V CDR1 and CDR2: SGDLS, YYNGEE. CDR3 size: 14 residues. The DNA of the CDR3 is TGTGCCAGCAGCGCGACTAGCGGCCAAGAGACCCAGTACTTC. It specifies CASSATSGQETQYF.

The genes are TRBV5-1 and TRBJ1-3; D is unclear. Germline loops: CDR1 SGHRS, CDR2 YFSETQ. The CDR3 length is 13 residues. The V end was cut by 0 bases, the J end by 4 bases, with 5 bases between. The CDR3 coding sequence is TGCGCCAGCAGCTTGGCCGAAGGAAACACCATATATTTT. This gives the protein CASSLAEGNTIYF.

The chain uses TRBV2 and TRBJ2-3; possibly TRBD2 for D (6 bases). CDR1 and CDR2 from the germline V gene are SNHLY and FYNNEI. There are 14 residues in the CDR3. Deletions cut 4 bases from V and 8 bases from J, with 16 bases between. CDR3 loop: CASSGFGGSSTQYF. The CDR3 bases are TGTGCCAGCAGTGGTTTTGGGGGGTCTAGTACGCAGTATTTT.

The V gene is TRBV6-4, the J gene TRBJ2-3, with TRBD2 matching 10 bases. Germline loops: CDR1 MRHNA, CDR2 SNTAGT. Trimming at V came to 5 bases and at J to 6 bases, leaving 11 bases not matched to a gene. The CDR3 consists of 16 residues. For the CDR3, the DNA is TGTGCCAGCAGTAACTTAGCGGGAGGTGCTTTGGATACGCAGTATTTT. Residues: CASSNLAGGALDTQYF.

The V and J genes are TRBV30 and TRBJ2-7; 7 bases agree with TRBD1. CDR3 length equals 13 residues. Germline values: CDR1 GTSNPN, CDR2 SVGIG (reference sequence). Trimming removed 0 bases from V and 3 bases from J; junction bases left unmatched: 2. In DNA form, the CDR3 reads TGTGCCTGGAGTGTCAGGGGGTTCTACGAGCAGTACTTC. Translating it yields CAWSVRGFYEQYF.

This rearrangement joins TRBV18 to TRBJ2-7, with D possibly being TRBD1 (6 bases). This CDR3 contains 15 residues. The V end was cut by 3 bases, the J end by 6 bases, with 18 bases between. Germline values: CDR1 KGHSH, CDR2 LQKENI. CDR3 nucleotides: TGTGCCAGCTCACCGGAGTCAGGGGACCTACGCGAGCAGTACTTC. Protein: CASSPESGDLREQYF. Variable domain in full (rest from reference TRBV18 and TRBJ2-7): NAGVMQNPRHLVRRRGQEARLRCSPMKGHSHVYWYRQLPEEGLKFMVYLQKENIIDESGMPKERFSAEFPKEGPSILRIQQVVRGDSAAYFCASSPESGDLREQYFGPGTRLTVT.

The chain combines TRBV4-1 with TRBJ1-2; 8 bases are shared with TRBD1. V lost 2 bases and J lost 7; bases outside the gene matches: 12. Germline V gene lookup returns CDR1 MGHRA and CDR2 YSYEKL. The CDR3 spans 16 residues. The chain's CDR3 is CASSQIAGQGIFGYTF. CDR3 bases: TGCGCCAGCAGCCAAATCGCCGGACAGGGCATCTTTGGCTACACCTTC.

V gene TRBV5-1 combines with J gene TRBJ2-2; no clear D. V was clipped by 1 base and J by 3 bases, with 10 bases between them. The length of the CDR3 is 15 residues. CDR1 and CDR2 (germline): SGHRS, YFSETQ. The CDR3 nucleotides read TGCGCCAGCAGCTTGACGCCCGGGTACACCGGGGAGCTGTTTTTT. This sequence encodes CASSLTPGYTGELFF.

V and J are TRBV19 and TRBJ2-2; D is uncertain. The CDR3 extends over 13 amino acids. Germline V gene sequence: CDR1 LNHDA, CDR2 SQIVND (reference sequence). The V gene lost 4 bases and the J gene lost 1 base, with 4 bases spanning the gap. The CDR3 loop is CASSTKNTGELFF. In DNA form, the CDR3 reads TGTGCCAGTAGTACCAAGAACACCGGGGAGCTGTTTTTT.

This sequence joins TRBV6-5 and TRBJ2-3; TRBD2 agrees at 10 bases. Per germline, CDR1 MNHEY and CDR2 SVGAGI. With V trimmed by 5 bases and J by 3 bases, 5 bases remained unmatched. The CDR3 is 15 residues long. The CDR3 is CASSLLAGETDTQYF. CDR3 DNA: TGTGCCAGCAGTCTCCTAGCGGGAGAGACAGATACGCAGTATTTT.

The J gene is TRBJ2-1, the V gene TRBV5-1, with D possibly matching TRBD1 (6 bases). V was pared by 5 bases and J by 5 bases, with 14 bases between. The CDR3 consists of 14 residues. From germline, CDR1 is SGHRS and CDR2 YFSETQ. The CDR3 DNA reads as TGCGCCAGCAGAGAACAGGGTCGTCACAATGAGCAGTTCTTC. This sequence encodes CASREQGRHNEQFF.

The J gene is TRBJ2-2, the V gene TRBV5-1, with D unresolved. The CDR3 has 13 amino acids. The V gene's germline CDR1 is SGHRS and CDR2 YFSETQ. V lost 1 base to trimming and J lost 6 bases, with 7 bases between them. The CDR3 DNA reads TGCGCCAGCAGCTTGCCGGGCTCCGGGGAGCTGTTTTTT. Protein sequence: CASSLPGSGELFF.

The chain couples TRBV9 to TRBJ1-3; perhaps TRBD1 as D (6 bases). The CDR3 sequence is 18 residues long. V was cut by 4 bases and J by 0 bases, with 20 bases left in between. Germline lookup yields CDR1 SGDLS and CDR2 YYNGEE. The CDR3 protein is CASSPGQVQLRSGNTIYF. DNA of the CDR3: TGTGCCAGCAGCCCGGGACAAGTTCAACTTCGCTCTGGAAACACCATATATTTT.

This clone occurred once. The CDR3 here is CASSSSGSYEQYF. The CDR3 DNA sequence: TGTGCCAGCAGCTCTAGCGGGAGCTACGAGCAGTACTTC. V gene TRBV5-4 combines with J gene TRBJ2-7, with 10 bases aligning to TRBD2. Germline lookup yields CDR1 SGHNT and CDR2 YYREEE (reference sequence). The CDR3 totals 13 residues. With V trimmed by 3 bases and J by 3 bases, 0 bases remained unmatched.

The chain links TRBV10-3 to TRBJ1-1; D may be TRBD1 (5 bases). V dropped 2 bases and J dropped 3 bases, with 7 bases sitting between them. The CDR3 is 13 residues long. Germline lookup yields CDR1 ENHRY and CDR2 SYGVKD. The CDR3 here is CAISERGDTEAFF. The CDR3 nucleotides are TGTGCCATCAGTGAGCGAGGGGACACTGAAGCTTTCTTT.

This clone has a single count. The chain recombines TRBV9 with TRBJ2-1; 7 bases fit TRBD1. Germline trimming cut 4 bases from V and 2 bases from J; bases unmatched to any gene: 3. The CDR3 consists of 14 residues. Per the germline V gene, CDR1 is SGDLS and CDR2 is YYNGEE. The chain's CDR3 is CASSTQGAYNEQFF. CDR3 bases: TGTGCCAGCAGCACTCAGGGGGCCTACAATGAGCAGTTCTTC.

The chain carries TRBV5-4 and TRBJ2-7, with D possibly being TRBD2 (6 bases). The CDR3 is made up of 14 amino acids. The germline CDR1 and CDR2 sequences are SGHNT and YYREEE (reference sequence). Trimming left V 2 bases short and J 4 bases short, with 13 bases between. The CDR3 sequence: CASSFQTGEYEQYF. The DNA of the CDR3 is TGTGCCAGCAGCTTCCAGACGGGAGAATACGAGCAGTACTTC.

In nucleotides, the CDR3 is TGTGCCATCAGTGCAAGTACCCCTTTTAGCGGGAGTGGGGGCGAGCAGTACTTC. It encodes CAISASTPFSGSGGEQYF. The gene calls are TRBV10-3 and TRBJ2-7; TRBD2 matches 9 bases. CDR3 length: 18 residues. The V and J ends lost 4 bases and 6 bases, in that order; junction bases with no gene match: 19. The germline gives CDR1 ENHRY, CDR2 SYGVKD.

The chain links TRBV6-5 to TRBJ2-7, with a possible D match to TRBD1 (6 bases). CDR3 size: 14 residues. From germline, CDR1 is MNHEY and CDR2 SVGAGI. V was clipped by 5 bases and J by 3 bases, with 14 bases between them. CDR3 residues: CASSPSRDIYEQYF. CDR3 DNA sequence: TGTGCCAGCAGTCCGTCCCGGGACATCTACGAGCAGTACTTC.

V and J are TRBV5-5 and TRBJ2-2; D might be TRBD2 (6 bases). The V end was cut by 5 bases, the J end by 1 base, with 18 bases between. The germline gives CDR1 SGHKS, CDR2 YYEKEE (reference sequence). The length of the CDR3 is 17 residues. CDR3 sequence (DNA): TGTGCCAGCAGGCCCTGGAACGGACTAATGAACACCGGGGAGCTGTTTTTT. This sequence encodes CASRPWNGLMNTGELFF.

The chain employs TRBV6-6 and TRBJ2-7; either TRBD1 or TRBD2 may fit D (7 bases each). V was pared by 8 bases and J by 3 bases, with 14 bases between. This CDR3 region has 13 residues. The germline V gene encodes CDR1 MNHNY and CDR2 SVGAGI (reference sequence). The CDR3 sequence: CASQGGGLYEQYF. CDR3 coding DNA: TGTGCCAGCCAGGGAGGGGGCCTCTACGAGCAGTACTTC.